The text below deals with one T cell receptor (beta chain). Its antigen is currently unknown. The data are from a study of vaccination effects on CD4 cells after COVID-19. As for the study in general: CD4+ T cells specific for antigen were expanded with viral peptide pools by the ViraFEST assay before sequencing. Participants got two doses of BNT162b2 or mRNA-1273 vaccine. Study-wide points: The study had few convalescent patients and no early post-infection timepoints.

On day 10 of culture, CD4+ T cells were separated out. The repertoire was sequenced with immunoSEQ multiplex PCR; TCRdb's copy has only in-frame clones and lacks some. The sample carries 50,000 to 70,000 clones, approximately 70% recorded once. The CDR3 sequence is 16 residues long. Germline values: CDR1 LGHNA, CDR2 YNFKEQ. V was pared by 4 bases and J by 6 bases, with 19 bases between. Specimen: CD4+ T cells from PBMCs cultured without peptide, collected before COVID-19 vaccination. The chain recombines TRBV4-2 with TRBJ2-1; D gene uncertain. The clonotype comes from a human donor who had a prior SARS-CoV-2 infection. CDR3 DNA: TGTGCCAGCAGCCGCGAATCCGGATATGGTGTCAATGAGCAGTTCTTC. Its translation is CASSRESGYGVNEQFF.